Listed below are T cell receptor beta chains from one sample, sequenced in a study of cytomegalovirus exposure and HLA in healthy donors. The protocol was immunoSEQ multiplex PCR, while the TCRdb copy is restricted to in-frame clones and leaves out a portion. The data show 130,000 or so clones, with approximately 82% seen just once and 3% to 3.5% held by the top ten. The sequenced sample was PBMCs. All receptors come from a man aged 18 to 30 in good health and CMV-seropositive. Each CDR3 is given with its conserved first and last residue. Each record gives: D gene, V gene, J gene, clone size, CDR3 DNA, CDR3 protein. D genes are given only for firm matches. Some rows mark clone size as missing; the rest say once, few, many or name a class of expanded clone.

>TRBD1|TRBV10-2|TRBJ2-7|-
TGCGCCAGCAGTGACCGCGGGACAGGGGGCGGGCTAAGAATGGGATACGAGCAGTACTTC
CASSDRGTGGGLRMGYEQYF
>-|TRBV29-1|TRBJ2-3|-
TGCAGCGTTGGGCTTAGCCCGAGCACAGATACGCAGTATTTT
CSVGLSPSTDTQYF
>-|TRBV18|TRBJ1-1|-
TGTGCCAGCCCAAGACAGGCCATGAACACTGAAGCTTTCTTT
CASPRQAMNTEAFF
>TRBD1|TRBV11-2|TRBJ1-1|few
TGTGCCAGCAGCTTTCCAGGGGGCACTGAAGCTTTCTTT
CASSFPGGTEAFF
>-|TRBV7-9|TRBJ1-1|-
TGTGCCAGCTTTTGGGCGGGGGGTGTTATTCGGAACACTGAAGCTTTCTTT
CASFWAGGVIRNTEAFF
>TRBD1|TRBV7-3|TRBJ2-1|few
TGTGCCAGCAGCTTCCTAGGACAGGGGCCCACCGGTGAGCAGTTCTTC
CASSFLGQGPTGEQFF
>-|TRBV18|TRBJ1-1|-
TGTGCCAGCTCTCCGTTTGACAATCCCATGAACACTGAAGCTTTCTTT
CASSPFDNPMNTEAFF
>TRBD1|TRBV6-1|TRBJ1-3|-
TGTGCCAGCAGTGGACAAACAGGGGGGGCTGGAAACACCATATATTTT
CASSGQTGGAGNTIYF
>TRBD1|TRBV28|TRBJ2-5|few
TGTGCCAGCAGTTTCCAGGGGGCCCAAGAGACCCAGTACTTC
CASSFQGAQETQYF
>TRBD1|TRBV19|TRBJ1-1|-
TGTGCCAGTAGTAAAGGGGGACAGGGGAACACTGAAGCTTTCTTT
CASSKGGQGNTEAFF
>TRBD1|TRBV28|TRBJ1-2|-
TGTGCCAGCAGTGTCGGGACAGGGGGGGTTAACTATGGCTACACCTTC
CASSVGTGGVNYGYTF
>TRBD2|TRBV13|TRBJ2-7|-
TGTGCCAGCAGCGCGGGAGTTGACGAGCAGTACTTC
CASSAGVDEQYF
>TRBD1|TRBV19|TRBJ1-5|-
TGTGCCAGTAGTACGACAGGGGGTTATCAGCCCCAGCATTTT
CASSTTGGYQPQHF
>TRBD1|TRBV28|TRBJ2-7|-
TGTGCCACCACGAAAGACAGGGGGCAAAGGACCTACGAGCAGTACTTC
CATTKDRGQRTYEQYF
>TRBD1|TRBV5-4|TRBJ2-7|-
TGTGCCAGCAGCTCCCGGGACAGAACCTACGAGCAGTACTTC
CASSSRDRTYEQYF
>-|TRBV4-1|TRBJ2-1|once
TGCGCCAGCAGCCAGTTAGGTCCCAACTCGGGAAATGAGCAGTTCTTC
CASSQLGPNSGNEQFF
>TRBD2|TRBV11-2|TRBJ2-7|-
TGTGCCAGCAGCTTCAGACTAGCGGGAGGTGGCGAGCAGTACTTC
CASSFRLAGGGEQYF
>TRBD2|TRBV27|TRBJ2-7|-
TGTGCCAGCAGCGTAACGACCGGGACTAGTTTCTACGAGCAGTACTTC
CASSVTTGTSFYEQYF
>-|TRBV7-9|TRBJ2-3|-
TGTGCCAGCAGCTTTAGAACAGATACGCAGTATTTT
CASSFRTDTQYF
>TRBD2|TRBV27|TRBJ2-7|once
TGTGCCAGCAGTTTAAAGGGACTAGCGGGAGTTCGCTCCTACGAGCAGTACTTC
CASSLKGLAGVRSYEQYF
>-|TRBV21-1|TRBJ2-1|-
TGTGCCAGCAGCAACCCCAGGGGTTACAATGAGCAGTTCTTC
CASSNPRGYNEQFF
>-|TRBV25-1|TRBJ2-7|once
TGTGCCAGCAGTGAAAGGGGCCGAGGGGGCTCCTACGAGCAGTACTTC
CASSERGRGGSYEQYF
>TRBD2|TRBV6-5|TRBJ2-3|-
TGTGCCAGCAGTTTCGGGACTAGCGGGAGTGGAGATACGCAGTATTTT
CASSFGTSGSGDTQYF
>-|TRBV12-2|TRBJ1-1|-
TGTGCAAGTCGCTTAGCGAATAGGAGAAGCACTGAAGCTTTCTTT
CASRLANRRSTEAFF
>TRBD2|TRBV6-5|TRBJ2-7|-
TGTGCCAGCAGGGCCTGGGAGGGACGCCATAACTTC
CASRAWEGRHNF
>-|TRBV6-1|TRBJ1-1|-
TGTGCCAGCAGTGTGAGGGGGACTGAAGCTTTCTTT
CASSVRGTEAFF
>-|TRBV5-1|TRBJ1-4|-
TGCGCCAGCAGGCCCGGGGGAAATGAAAAACTGTTTTTT
CASRPGGNEKLFF
>TRBD2|TRBV28|TRBJ2-7|-
TGTGCCAGCAGTTTTGCCCGGCTAGCGGGAGACGAGCAGTACTTC
CASSFARLAGDEQYF
>TRBD1|TRBV2|TRBJ1-6|-
TGTGCCAGCAGTGTAAGACAGGGGGATAATTCACCCCTCCACTTT
CASSVRQGDNSPLHF
>-|TRBV10-2|TRBJ1-4|once
TGCGCCAGCAGTGAGTCAGGGGCAGGGAATGAAAAACTGTTTTTT
CASSESGAGNEKLFF
>-|TRBV28|TRBJ2-7|-
TGTGCCAGCAGTCCGTTGATAAGGGGTGAGCAGTACTTC
CASSPLIRGEQYF
>TRBD1|TRBV29-1|TRBJ2-6|-
TGCAGCGTTGAAGACCGGGACAGGATATCTTTCTCTGGGGCCAACGTCCTGACTTTC
CSVEDRDRISFSGANVLTF
>TRBD2|TRBV6-4|TRBJ2-1|-
TGTGCCAGCAGCGGACTAGCGGGAGGAGCAAATGAGCAGTTCTTC
CASSGLAGGANEQFF
>-|TRBV6-1|TRBJ1-1|-
TGTGCCAGCAGTGTCTTATCTAACACTGAAGCTTTCTTT
CASSVLSNTEAFF
>-|TRBV28|TRBJ1-3|-
TGTGCCAGCAGTTTACGTCGGGTAAAAGGTGGAAACACCATATATTTT
CASSLRRVKGGNTIYF
>-|TRBV14|TRBJ1-2|-
TGTGCCAGCAGCCAAGTAAGCGCCCTCTATGGCTACACCTTC
CASSQVSALYGYTF
>TRBD1|TRBV6-6|TRBJ2-3|once
TGTGCCAGCAGCACTTCTCCGGGACAGGGAGCAGATACGCAGTATTTT
CASSTSPGQGADTQYF
>-|TRBV6-4|TRBJ1-1|-
TGTGCCAGCAGACTGCAGGGGAACACTGAAGCTTTCTTT
CASRLQGNTEAFF
>TRBD2|TRBV28|TRBJ2-7|-
TGTGCCACCAGTAATAGCGGGAGGGCAGGATACGAGCAGTACTTC
CATSNSGRAGYEQYF
>-|TRBV27|TRBJ2-7|few
TGTGCCAGCAGTTTCGAAGGGGCCTACGAGCAGTACTTC
CASSFEGAYEQYF
>TRBD1|TRBV25-1|TRBJ2-7|-
TGTGCCAGCAGTGAATATTCGGGGACAGGGGGCAGGAACGAGCAGTACTTC
CASSEYSGTGGRNEQYF
>TRBD1|TRBV27|TRBJ2-7|-
TGTGCCAGCAGTTACGACAGGGACATCCCCTACGAGCAGTACTTC
CASSYDRDIPYEQYF
>TRBD2|TRBV5-6|TRBJ2-7|once
TGTGCCAGCAGCTTGGGTAGGGAGGGAGGCCATTCACGCGAGCAGTACTTC
CASSLGREGGHSREQYF
>TRBD1|TRBV28|TRBJ2-7|-
TGTGCCAGCAGCTCCGGGACAGCCTTCTACGAGCAGTACTTC
CASSSGTAFYEQYF
>TRBD1|TRBV19|TRBJ1-1|-
TGTGCCAGTAGCCAGGGACAGGGGATAGTCACTGAAGCTTTCTTT
CASSQGQGIVTEAFF
>TRBD2|TRBV4-1|TRBJ2-1|-
TGCGCCAGCAGCCAACAGCGGGATTTCAACAATGAGCAGTTCTTC
CASSQQRDFNNEQFF